This T cell receptor beta chain was recovered during a study of cytomegalovirus exposure and HLA in healthy donors. Study-wide context: HLA-typed donors were the source of about 85 million unique TCRs, which an early data release held. General study points: Listed as cytomegalovirus-associated were 150 to 200 TCR beta chains.

For this clone: Its target is not known.

A multiplex PCR was run with 60 Vbeta primers and 13 Jbeta primers. Here immunoSEQ multiplex PCR was the method, and the copy in TCRdb shows in-frame clones only, minus some. This sample carries fewer than 140,000 clones, approximately 85% of them seen once, and the ten largest clones take about 1.5%. The germline CDR1 and CDR2 sequences are LNHDA and SQIVND (reference sequence). This CDR3 contains 13 residues. The source is a man in his fifties or sixties in good health and CMV-seronegative. The chain recombines TRBV19 with TRBJ1-3; D gene uncertain. The sample comprised PBMCs. The CDR3 sequence: CATRNLSGNTIYF. DNA of the CDR3: TGTGCGACGCGGAACCTCTCTGGAAACACCATATATTTT.